A few counts support the clone carrying this T cell receptor beta chain. This sample was taken from a study of early T cells in non-severe SARS-CoV-2 infection. The CDR3 loop spans 13 amino acids. Per the germline V gene, CDR1 is LGHDT and CDR2 is YNNKEL (reference sequence). Trimming pared 5 bases from V and 0 bases from J, leaving 7 bases between. Unique molecular identifiers (one per individual cDNA molecule) were attached. TCRdb fed the 5' RACE reads into MiXCR, producing one record per CDR3 protein. The data show tens of thousands of distinct CDR3 sequences, with around 11% seen just once and approximately 1% held by the top ten.

The sequencing here drew on whole blood, taken at baseline. The clonotype was recovered from an adult who was a healthcare worker with PCR-confirmed SARS-CoV-2 infection or an uninfected control (not recorded which). The donor label of this sample is uncertain. This rearrangement joins TRBV3-1 to TRBJ1-1; no firm D call. The CDR3 DNA sequence: TGTGCCAGCAGCTCAACGATGAACACTGAAGCTTTCTTT. This sequence encodes CASSSTMNTEAFF. Combining the CDR3 with reference TRBV3-1 and TRBJ1-1 gives the whole variable domain DTAVSQTPKYLVTQMGNDKSIKCEQNLGHDTMYWYKQDSKKFLKIMFSYNNKELIINETVPNRFSPKSPDKAHLNLHINSLELGDSAVYFCASSSTMNTEAFFGQGTRLTVV.